This TCR beta chain was sequenced in a study of cytomegalovirus exposure and HLA in healthy donors. Across the study: The same platform was used for the 100 to 150 validation repertoires and the roughly 680 first-cohort repertoires, a later analysis reported. Overall study results and limits: A classifier reportedly called cytomegalovirus status with high sensitivity and specificity.

As for this clone: What it recognizes is unknown.

CDR1 MNHEY and CDR2 SVGAGI come from the germline V gene. V was pared by 8 bases and J by 5 bases, with 18 bases between. This CDR3 is built from 14 residues. Sequencing used immunoSEQ multiplex PCR; TCRdb keeps in-frame clones, though not all of them. Of about 330,000 clones in the sample, around 86% were seen once. Sequenced material: PBMCs. This chain connects TRBV6-5 to TRBJ2-5; a weak D match, TRBD1 (6 bases). The TCR originated in a woman younger than 30 in good health and CMV-seronegative. CDR3 nucleotides: TGTGCCAGCCTCGACTACAGGGCCGGGGAGACCCAGTACTTC. Its translation is CASLDYRAGETQYF.